The TCR beta chain described here comes from a study of blood T cell repertoires in COVID-19. Whole-study context: Collection of acute and convalescent COVID-19 samples took place in the United States, Italy and Spain. T cells, B-cell-depleted T cells, or PBMCs supplied cDNA or gDNA.

This table comes from immunoSEQ multiplex PCR, and its TCRdb copy is limited to in-frame clones, with some not included. The table records about 220,000 clones, roughly four fifths of them present only once. Clinical history reported by participants formed the basis on which cohorts were assigned. Per germline, CDR1 SQVTM and CDR2 ANQGSEA. CDR3 length: 12 amino acids. The V end was cut by 7 bases, the J end by 8 bases, with 15 bases between. Sequenced input: PBMCs or T cells enriched from blood (not recorded which). The TCR was taken from a woman in her thirties or forties with acute COVID-19. This rearrangement joins TRBV29-1 to TRBJ2-1, with D perhaps TRBD2 (6 bases). The CDR3 nucleotides are TGCAGCGCCTGGGGTGGCGGGGATGAGCAGTTCTTC. Its protein product is CSAWGGGDEQFF.